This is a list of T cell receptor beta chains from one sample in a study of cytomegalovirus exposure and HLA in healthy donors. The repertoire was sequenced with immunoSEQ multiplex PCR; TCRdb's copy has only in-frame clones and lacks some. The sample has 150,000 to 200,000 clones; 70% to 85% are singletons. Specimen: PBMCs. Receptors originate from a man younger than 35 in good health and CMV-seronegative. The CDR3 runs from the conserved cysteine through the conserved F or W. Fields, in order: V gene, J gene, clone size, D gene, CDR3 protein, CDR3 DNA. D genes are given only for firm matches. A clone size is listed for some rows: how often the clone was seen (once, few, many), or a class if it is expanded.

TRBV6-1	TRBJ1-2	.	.	CASSLFGQYGYTF	TGTGCCAGCAGCCTCTTTGGACAGTACGGCTACACCTTC
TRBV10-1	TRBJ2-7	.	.	CARTGQRVSYEQYF	TGCGCCAGAACCGGACAGAGAGTCTCCTACGAGCAGTACTTC
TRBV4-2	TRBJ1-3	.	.	CASSQDQGSSGNTIYF	TGTGCCAGCAGCCAAGATCAGGGATCCTCTGGAAACACCATATATTTT
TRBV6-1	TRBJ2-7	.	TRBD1	CASSIGQGAPQKYF	TGTGCCAGCAGCATCGGACAGGGGGCGCCCCAGAAGTACTTC
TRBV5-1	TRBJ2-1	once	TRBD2	CASSLVGTSLIDEQFF	TGCGCCAGCAGCTTGGTGGGGACTAGCTTGATTGATGAGCAGTTCTTC
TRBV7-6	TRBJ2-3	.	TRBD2	CASSLEASGEGPDTQYF	TGTGCCAGCAGCTTAGAGGCTAGCGGGGAGGGGCCAGATACGCAGTATTTT
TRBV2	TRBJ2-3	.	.	CASSIAHTQYF	TGTGCCAGCAGTATAGCGCATACGCAGTATTTT
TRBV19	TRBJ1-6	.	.	CASSIYGASYNSPLHF	TGTGCCAGTAGTATCTATGGGGCCTCCTATAATTCACCCCTCCACTTT
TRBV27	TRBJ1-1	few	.	CASSSQGPRYTEAFF	TGTGCCAGCAGTTCTCAGGGGCCCCGATACACTGAAGCTTTCTTT
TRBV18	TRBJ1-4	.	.	CASSPVQGWEKLFF	TGTGCCAGCTCACCAGTCCAGGGGTGGGAAAAACTGTTTTTT
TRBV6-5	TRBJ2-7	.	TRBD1	CASSRGQGYEQYF	TGTGCCAGCAGCCGGGGACAGGGGTACGAGCAGTACTTC
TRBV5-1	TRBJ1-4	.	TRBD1	CASSPGQGFGEKLFF	TGCGCCAGCAGCCCCGGACAGGGGTTCGGTGAAAAACTGTTTTTT
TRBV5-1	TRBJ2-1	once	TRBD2	CASSLQREINEQFF	TGCGCCAGCAGCTTGCAGCGGGAGATCAATGAGCAGTTCTTC
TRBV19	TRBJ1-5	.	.	CASSIERNGGGNQPQHF	TGTGCCAGTAGTATAGAGAGGAACGGGGGTGGCAATCAGCCCCAGCATTTT
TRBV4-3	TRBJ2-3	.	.	CASSQDWAADTQYF	TGCGCCAGCAGCCAAGATTGGGCAGCAGATACGCAGTATTTT
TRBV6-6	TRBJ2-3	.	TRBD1	CASSYSGTGSDTQYF	TGTGCCAGCAGTTACTCTGGGACAGGGTCAGATACGCAGTATTTT
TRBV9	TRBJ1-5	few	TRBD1	CASSPRTGLYSNQPQHF	TGTGCCAGCAGCCCTCGGACAGGGCTTTATAGCAATCAGCCCCAGCATTTT
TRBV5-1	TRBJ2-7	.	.	CASSLVPDSEQYF	TGCGCCAGCAGCTTGGTCCCCGACAGTGAGCAGTACTTC
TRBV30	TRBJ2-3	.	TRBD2	CAWLAVNTDTQYF	TGTGCCTGGCTAGCGGTAAACACAGATACGCAGTATTTT
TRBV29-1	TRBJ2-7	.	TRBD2	CSVSWVASGSGEQYF	TGCAGCGTCTCATGGGTTGCTAGCGGGAGCGGCGAGCAGTACTTC
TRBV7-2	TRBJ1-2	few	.	CASTYNYGYTF	TGTGCCAGCACCTATAACTATGGCTACACCTTC
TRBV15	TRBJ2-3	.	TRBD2	CATSVGGSSTDTQYF	TGTGCCACCAGCGTGGGGGGGTCCAGCACAGATACGCAGTATTTT
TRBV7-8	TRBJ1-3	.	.	CASIKGGAPGNTIYF	TGTGCCAGCATCAAAGGCGGGGCACCTGGAAACACCATATATTTT
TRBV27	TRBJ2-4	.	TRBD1	CASSRLGQGLAKNIQYF	TGTGCCAGCAGTCGACTAGGACAGGGGTTAGCCAAAAACATTCAGTACTTC
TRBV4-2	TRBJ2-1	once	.	CASSQDSTVYNEQFF	TGTGCCAGCAGCCAAGATTCAACAGTCTACAATGAGCAGTTCTTC
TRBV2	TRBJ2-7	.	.	CASSRLYEQYF	TGTGCCAGCAGTCGTCTATACGAGCAGTACTTC
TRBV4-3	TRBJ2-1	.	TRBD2	CASSQLAGGSREQFF	TGCGCCAGCAGCCAACTAGCGGGAGGTAGTCGGGAGCAGTTCTTC
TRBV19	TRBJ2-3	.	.	CASSIWASTDTQYF	TGTGCCAGTAGTATTTGGGCCAGCACAGATACGCAGTATTTT
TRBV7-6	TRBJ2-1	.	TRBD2	CASSQTGTSDNEQFF	TGTGCCAGCAGCCAAACAGGGACTAGTGACAATGAGCAGTTCTTC
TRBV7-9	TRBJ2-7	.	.	CASSLVRVEEQYF	TGTGCCAGCAGCCTTGTGAGGGTCGAAGAGCAGTACTTC
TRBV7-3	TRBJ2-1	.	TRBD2	CASSLTYRASGSNEQFF	TGTGCCAGCAGCTTAACTTACAGGGCTAGCGGGAGCAATGAGCAGTTCTTC
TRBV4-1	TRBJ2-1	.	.	CASSQDEIYVNNEQFF	TGCGCCAGCAGCCAAGATGAGATTTATGTGAACAATGAGCAGTTCTTC
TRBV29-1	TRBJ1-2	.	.	CSVEGVAGNYGYTF	TGCAGCGTTGAGGGGGTAGCGGGGAACTATGGCTACACCTTC
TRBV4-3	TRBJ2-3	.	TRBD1	CASSLRQGLGTDTQYF	TGCGCCAGCAGCCTTCGACAGGGTTTGGGGACAGATACGCAGTATTTT
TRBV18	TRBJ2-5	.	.	CASSPKAVEREETQYF	TGTGCCAGCTCACCAAAAGCGGTAGAAAGGGAAGAGACCCAGTACTTC
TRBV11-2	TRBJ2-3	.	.	CASSLTGTDTQYF	TGTGCCAGCAGCCTCACAGGGACAGATACGCAGTATTTT
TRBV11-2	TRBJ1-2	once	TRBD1	CASSSWTGREADYGYTF	TGTGCCAGCAGCTCCTGGACAGGGAGGGAGGCTGACTATGGCTACACCTTC
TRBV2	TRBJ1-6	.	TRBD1	CASSDGGTGRNSPLHF	TGTGCCAGCAGTGACGGGGGGACAGGGAGGAATTCACCCCTCCACTTT
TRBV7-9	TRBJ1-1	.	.	CASSLALGSQGEAFF	TGTGCCAGCAGCTTGGCGCTCGGCAGTCAGGGTGAAGCTTTCTTT
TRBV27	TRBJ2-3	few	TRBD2	CASSAIAGGPPDTQYF	TGTGCCAGCAGCGCTATAGCGGGGGGGCCGCCAGATACGCAGTATTTT
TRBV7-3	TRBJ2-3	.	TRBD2	CASRYPSGEGSTDTQYF	TGTGCCAGCAGATACCCCAGCGGGGAGGGAAGCACAGATACGCAGTATTTT
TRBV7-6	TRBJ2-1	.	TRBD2	CASSPYLAGENNEQFF	TGTGCCAGCAGCCCCTATTTGGCGGGAGAGAACAATGAGCAGTTCTTC